These 30 T cell receptor beta chains came from one sample sequenced in a study of blood T cell repertoires in COVID-19. Sequenced by immunoSEQ multiplex PCR; TCRdb stores in-frame clones only, minus some. In the table there are roughly 200,000 clones, 70% to 80% of which are singletons. The sequenced material came from peripheral blood. These receptors all stem from a woman aged 40 to 50 with COVID-19, enrolled during active disease.

This chain uses TRBV9 with TRBJ2-6; D call uncertain. The CDR3 is made up of 17 amino acids. V was cut by 1 base and J by 0 bases, with 11 bases left in between. CDR1 and CDR2 from the germline V gene are SGDLS and YYNGEE. The CDR3 is CASSVSPPFSGANVLTF. The CDR3 bases are TGTGCCAGCAGCGTAAGCCCACCATTCTCTGGGGCCAACGTCCTGACTTTC.

The table lists this clone with a few counts. This rearrangement joins TRBV7-2 to TRBJ2-7, with TRBD2 identical over 9 bases. From germline, CDR1 is SGHTA and CDR2 FQGNSA. The CDR3 extends over 15 amino acids. After removal of 2 bases from V and 1 base from J, the junction contained 3 bases not matched to a gene. The CDR3 nucleotides read TGTGCCAGCAGCTTAAGAGCGGGGGGTTCCTACGAGCAGTACTTC. Its protein is CASSLRAGGSYEQYF.

The CDR3: CASSLGQPRETQYF. The CDR3 region has the DNA TGCGCCAGCAGCTTGGGACAGCCGAGGGAGACCCAGTACTTC. The gene calls are TRBV5-1 and TRBJ2-5, with D tentatively TRBD1 (5 bases). Germline values: CDR1 SGHRS, CDR2 YFSETQ. Between the trimmed V and J ends, which lost 0 bases and 5 bases, there was a span of 11 bases. The CDR3 is made up of 14 amino acids.

This clone came up once. CDR3 sequence reads: CASSGTEQETQYF. Written as DNA, the CDR3 is TGTGCCAGTTCGGGGACAGAACAAGAGACCCAGTACTTC. V and J are TRBV19 and TRBJ2-5, with TRBD1 matching 7 bases. V gave up 8 bases and J gave up 2 bases; unmatched junction bases: 5. CDR3 size: 13 residues. Germline-derived CDR1 and CDR2 are LNHDA and SQIVND (reference sequence).

The J gene is TRBJ2-7, the V gene TRBV2; 9 bases line up with TRBD1. Germline V lookup: CDR1 SNHLY, CDR2 FYNNEI. V gave up 6 bases and J gave up 6 bases; unmatched junction bases: 9. CDR3 size: 14 residues. The CDR3 here is CASRGGTGPLEQYF. The CDR3 DNA sequence: TGTGCCAGCAGGGGGGGGACAGGGCCCCTCGAGCAGTACTTC.

The genes are TRBV24-1 and TRBJ2-1; possible D gene TRBD2, 6 bases. This CDR3 spans 13 amino acids. Germline CDR1 reads KGHDR; CDR2 reads SFDVKD. The V end was cut by 4 bases, the J end by 9 bases, with 12 bases between. The CDR3 region is CATSDPWRGEQFF. The CDR3 DNA follows: TGTGCCACCAGTGACCCATGGCGGGGTGAGCAGTTCTTC.

This sequence joins TRBV18 and TRBJ2-3; D is possibly TRBD2 (5 bases). V shed 0 bases and J shed 5 bases, with 12 bases lying between them. The germline V gene encodes CDR1 KGHSH and CDR2 LQKENI. This CDR3 has 15 amino acids. CDR3 sequence (DNA): TGTGCCAGCTCACCACCTCGTCTAGCTGAAGATACGCAGTATTTT. Its translation: CASSPPRLAEDTQYF.

The CDR3 nucleotides read TGTGCCAGCAGCTTAGCAGGAGCGGGGGTCGCCACTATGGGTGAGCAGTTCTTC. It translates to CASSLAGAGVATMGEQFF. This rearrangement joins TRBV7-2 to TRBJ2-1, with TRBD2 matching 8 bases. Germline CDR1 SGHTA, CDR2 FQGNSA. The CDR3 covers 18 residues. V shed 0 bases, J shed 9 bases, and the junction held 16 bases outside the gene matches.

V and J are TRBV3-1 (or the pseudogene TRBV3-2) and TRBJ2-2, with a possible D match to TRBD1 (6 bases). The CDR3 is 15 residues long. Germline-derived CDR1 and CDR2 are LGHDT and YNNKEL (reference sequence). V was pared by 0 bases and J by 8 bases, with 13 bases between. The CDR3 sequence: CASSQDSQGFGELFF. As DNA, the CDR3 is TGTGCCAGCAGCCAAGATTCACAGGGTTTTGGGGAGCTGTTTTTT.

The rearrangement links TRBV29-1 to TRBJ1-1; D is possibly TRBD1 (5 bases). The germline gives CDR1 SQVTM, CDR2 ANQGSEA. V lost 6 bases and J lost 1, with 18 bases in between. This CDR3 has 15 residues. For the CDR3, the DNA is TGCAGCGTCAACCCGGGTGCCGGGGGGAACACTGAAGCTTTCTTT. It translates to CSVNPGAGGNTEAFF.

This chain joins TRBV7-2 and TRBJ2-2, with 7 nucleotides matching TRBD2. J gave up 2 bases and V 0 bases, and 9 bases lay outside the gene matches. CDR1 SGHTA and CDR2 FQGNSA come from the germline V gene. This CDR3 contains 18 residues. CDR3 residues: CASSLAGWGGGNTGELFF. The CDR3 nucleotides are TGTGCCAGCAGCTTAGCCGGCTGGGGCGGGGGAAACACCGGGGAGCTGTTTTTT.

There are a few counts of this clone. The V gene is TRBV5-1, the J gene TRBJ1-1; 8 bases match TRBD1. Germline CDR1 reads SGHRS; CDR2 reads YFSETQ. The V and J ends lost 0 bases and 5 bases, in that order; junction bases with no gene match: 3. CDR3 size: 14 residues. The DNA of the CDR3 is TGCGCCAGCAGCTTGGATGGACAGGGAACTGAAGCTTTCTTT. As protein: CASSLDGQGTEAFF.

The chain links TRBV4-1 to TRBJ2-5, with a tentative D call TRBD1 (6 bases). This CDR3 is built from 16 residues. Germline-derived CDR1 and CDR2 are MGHRA and YSYEKL. V was pared by 4 bases and J by 5 bases, with 20 bases between. This CDR3 reads CASSPQGREGDETQYF. DNA of the CDR3: TGCGCCAGCAGCCCCCAGGGGCGAGAGGGGGACGAGACCCAGTACTTC.

The sample holds a few counts of this clone. The chain has TRBV5-1 and TRBJ2-2; the match to TRBD2 covers 7 bases. After removal of 4 bases from V and 5 bases from J, the junction contained 8 bases not matched to a gene. The CDR3 loop spans 15 amino acids. Germline V gene sequence: CDR1 SGHRS, CDR2 YFSETQ. CDR3 in amino acids: CASSPGLVSTGELFF. The CDR3 DNA is TGCGCCAGCAGCCCAGGACTAGTTTCTACCGGGGAGCTGTTTTTT.

This clone was counted only a few times. J is TRBJ2-7 and V is TRBV19; TRBD1 aligns across 8 bases. Germline CDR1 LNHDA, CDR2 SQIVND (reference sequence). V shed 6 bases, J shed 0 bases, and the junction held 7 bases outside the gene matches. CDR3 length: 15 amino acids. The CDR3 bases are TGTGCCAGTAGGCCCGACAGGGGAGCCTCCTACGAGCAGTACTTC. Its translation: CASRPDRGASYEQYF.

The genes are TRBV3-1 (or the pseudogene TRBV3-2) and TRBJ1-1; 7 positions match TRBD1. Looked up from germline, CDR1 is LGHDT and CDR2 is YNNKEL (reference sequence). This CDR3 region has 15 residues. Trimming cost V 2 bases and J 5 bases; bases outside gene matches: 8. The CDR3 region has the DNA TGTGCCAGCAGCCAATCCAACAGGGGTAGGACTGAAGCTTTCTTT. Translation: CASSQSNRGRTEAFF.

This clone has only a few counts. The chain uses TRBV18 and TRBJ1-1; D ambiguous. CDR1 is KGHSH, CDR2 LQKENI, per germline. The CDR3 covers 12 residues. Trimming left V 9 bases short and J 8 bases short, with 16 bases between. The CDR3 reads CASAVEAFEAFF. The CDR3 DNA reads TGTGCCAGTGCGGTGGAAGCCTTCGAAGCTTTCTTT.

CDR3 loop: CASSLIPGQGRNQPQHF. CDR3 coding DNA: TGTGCCAGCAGCTTGATACCCGGACAGGGGCGTAATCAGCCCCAGCATTTT. The J gene is TRBJ1-5, the V gene TRBV5-5; the match to TRBD1 covers 9 bases. CDR3 size: 17 residues. With V trimmed by 1 base and J by 4 bases, 9 bases remained unmatched. Germline loops: CDR1 SGHKS, CDR2 YYEKEE (reference sequence).

This chain connects TRBV2 to TRBJ1-2, with 7 nucleotides matching TRBD1. The J segment lost 2 bases and the V segment lost 6 bases, leaving 9 bases of the junction unmatched. This CDR3 is 15 amino acids long. The germline CDR1 and CDR2 sequences are SNHLY and FYNNEI. This CDR3 reads CASSLRLQGNYGYTF. The DNA for the CDR3 is TGTGCCAGCAGCCTTCGCTTACAGGGGAACTATGGCTACACCTTC.

V and J are TRBV4-1 and TRBJ1-4, with TRBD1 matching 7 bases. The CDR3 runs to 16 residues. The V and J ends lost 5 bases and 10 bases, in that order; junction bases with no gene match: 16. Per germline, CDR1 MGHRA and CDR2 YSYEKL. DNA for the CDR3: TGCGCCAGCAGCGCCCAAAGAGCCAGGGGGTACGGAAAACTGTTTTTT. This gives the protein CASSAQRARGYGKLFF.

This clone was picked up a small number of times. The gene calls are TRBV30 and TRBJ2-7; 7 positions agree with TRBD1. CDR1 and CDR2 from the germline V gene are GTSNPN and SVGIG (reference sequence). The V gene end was trimmed by 0 bases and the J gene end by 2 bases; junction bases not matched to a gene: 4. The CDR3 length is 14 residues. The CDR3 nucleotides are TGTGCCTGGAGTGTAGGGGGCGCGCCCTACGAGCAGTACTTC. It specifies CAWSVGGAPYEQYF.

The rearrangement links TRBV9 to TRBJ2-5, with TRBD2 matching over 8 bases. Looked up from germline, CDR1 is SGDLS and CDR2 is YYNGEE. Trimming took 5 bases from V and 4 from J; bases not matched to a gene: 10. This CDR3 is 15 amino acids long. CDR3 nucleotides: TGTGCCAGCAGTGAGGGACTAGGGCGAGGAGAGACCCAGTACTTC. Residues: CASSEGLGRGETQYF.

The chain couples TRBV6-5 to TRBJ2-1; TRBD2 agrees at 8 bases. V was pared by 6 bases and J by 6 bases, with 10 bases of the junction left unmatched. CDR3 length equals 15 residues. Germline-derived CDR1 and CDR2 are MNHEY and SVGAGI. CDR3: CASSDGGAVLNEQFF. The CDR3 bases are TGTGCCAGCAGCGACGGGGGGGCCGTTCTCAATGAGCAGTTCTTC.

CDR3 region: CASSATASFGEQFF. The CDR3 DNA reads TGCGCCAGCAGTGCGACAGCTTCCTTCGGGGAGCAGTTCTTC. The chain combines TRBV10-2 with TRBJ2-1; a weak D match, TRBD1 (5 bases). This CDR3 has 14 amino acids. The germline V and J ends were trimmed by 4 bases and 10 bases, with 17 bases remaining between them. CDR1 is WSHSY and CDR2 is SAAADI in the germline V gene.

This sequence joins TRBV6-2 or TRBV6-3 and TRBJ1-2; 9 positions agree with TRBD1. The junction had 2 bases not matched to a gene; V was cut back by 5 bases and J by 4 bases. The CDR3 is 13 residues long. Germline V lookup: CDR1 MNHEY, CDR2 SVGEGT. The CDR3 nucleotides read TGTGCCAGCAGTGACAGGGGGGTCTATGGCTACACCTTC. Translation: CASSDRGVYGYTF.

The gene calls are TRBV7-9 and TRBJ1-4, with TRBD1 identical over 9 bases. This CDR3 comprises 16 residues. Germline loops: CDR1 SEHNR, CDR2 FQNEAQ (reference sequence). Unmatched junction bases numbered 5, after V lost 1 base and J lost 5 bases. The CDR3: CASSLGTGDSNEKLFF. Here the CDR3 DNA reads TGTGCCAGCAGCTTAGGGACAGGGGATTCCAATGAAAAACTGTTTTTT.

This chain links TRBV3-1 (or the pseudogene TRBV3-2) with TRBJ1-2; D is possibly TRBD1 (5 bases). V lost 0 bases, J lost 4 bases, and 12 bases lay in between. The CDR3 is made up of 15 amino acids. Germline lookup yields CDR1 LGHDT and CDR2 YNNKEL (reference sequence). DNA for the CDR3: TGTGCCAGCAGCCAAGATGTAGGGGAGGCCTATGGCTACACCTTC. Translation: CASSQDVGEAYGYTF.

This chain joins TRBV20-1 and TRBJ1-2, with 12 bases identical to TRBD1. This CDR3 contains 16 residues. Germline CDR1 DFQATT, CDR2 SNEGSKA (reference sequence). The V and J ends lost 3 bases and 8 bases, in that order; junction bases with no gene match: 13. CDR3 sequence: CSASQGRDRGPGGYTF. As DNA, the CDR3 is TGCAGTGCTAGTCAGGGCAGGGACAGGGGGCCTGGGGGCTACACCTTC.

The V and J genes are TRBV6-5 and TRBJ1-4, with D maybe TRBD1 (5 bases). This CDR3 is 13 amino acids long. From germline, CDR1 is MNHEY and CDR2 SVGAGI. The V and J ends lost 6 bases and 5 bases respectively, with 10 bases between them. CDR3 DNA sequence: TGTGCCAGCAGCCGACAGATGAATGAAAAACTGTTTTTT. Translated: CASSRQMNEKLFF.

The rearrangement uses TRBV9 and TRBJ1-3; no firm D call. This CDR3 is 13 amino acids long. The germline V gene encodes CDR1 SGDLS and CDR2 YYNGEE. V lost 0 bases and J 4 bases, leaving 5 bases between the germline ends. The CDR3 DNA reads TGTGCCAGCAGCGTAGGGAGGGGAAACACCATATATTTT. This translates into CASSVGRGNTIYF. The full variable domain, completed using reference TRBV9 and TRBJ1-3, is DSGVTQTPKHLITATGQRVTLRCSPRSGDLSVYWYQQSLDQGLQFLIQYYNGEERAKGNILERFSAQQFPDLHSELNLSSLELGDSALYFCASSVGRGNTIYFGEGSWLTVV.